Below are 26 T cell receptor beta chains sequenced from a single sample in a study of T cell repertoires in cytomegalovirus infection. Their antigen targets remain unknown. TCRdb reanalysed the reads using MiXCR and keeps one entry per CDR3 protein. In the table there are about 51,000 distinct CDR3 sequences, around 20% of which are singletons. Sequences were derived from CD8+ T cells from cultured PBMCs, sampled from culture after CMV antigen stimulation. These receptor sequences come from a human donor in good health (CMV status not recorded). Some clones in this sample may be carry-over from other donors' samples.

This chain links TRBV2 with TRBJ2-1; TRBD2 matches at 9 bases. Germline lookup yields CDR1 SNHLY and CDR2 FYNNEI. The V gene end was trimmed by 4 bases and the J gene end by 2 bases; junction bases not matched to a gene: 3. The CDR3 extends over 15 amino acids. Written as DNA, the CDR3 is TGTGCCAGCAGTGGGACTAGCGATACCTACAATGAGCAGTTCTTC. Translated: CASSGTSDTYNEQFF. Looking up the rest from reference TRBV2 and TRBJ2-1 gives the full variable domain: EPEVTQTPSHQVTQMGQEVILRCVPISNHLYFYWYRQILGQKVEFLVSFYNNEISEKSEIFDDQFSVERPDGSNFTLKIRSTKLEDSAMYFCASSGTSDTYNEQFFGPGTRLTVL.

This clonotype came up a few times. The gene calls are TRBV7-8 and TRBJ2-3; D ambiguous. V dropped 5 bases and J dropped 4 bases, with 7 bases sitting between them. The CDR3 extends over 12 amino acids. The germline CDR1 and CDR2 sequences are SGHVS and FQNEAQ. CDR3 sequence reads: CASSPPADTQYF. DNA for the CDR3: TGTGCCAGCAGCCCGCCAGCAGATACGCAGTATTTT.

This clonotype was counted a few times. The J gene is TRBJ2-6, the V gene TRBV7-9; D not resolved. The germline CDR1 and CDR2 sequences are SEHNR and FQNEAQ (reference sequence). With 0 bases removed from V and 0 bases from J, the gap between germline ends came to 0 bases. This CDR3 is 14 amino acids long. The CDR3 loop reads CASSLASGANVLTF. The DNA of the CDR3 is TGTGCCAGCAGCTTAGCCTCTGGGGCCAACGTCCTGACTTTC.

This clonotype was detected once. V usage is TRBV6-1 and J usage is TRBJ2-7; TRBD1 agrees at 8 bases. The CDR3 length is 16 residues. Trimming at V came to 8 bases and at J to 5 bases, leaving 17 bases not matched to a gene. Germline V gives CDR1 MNHNS, CDR2 SASEGT. Here the CDR3 reads CASSLVGMGQVDEQYF. CDR3 bases: TGTGCCAGCTCCCTAGTAGGAATGGGACAGGTGGACGAGCAGTACTTC.

The chain joins TRBV2 to TRBJ2-3; 8 nucleotides match TRBD2. The germline V gene has CDR1 SNHLY and CDR2 FYNNEI. The CDR3 has 17 residues. Unmatched junction bases numbered 15, after V lost 8 bases and J lost 2 bases. For the CDR3, the DNA is TGTGCCAGCGGAGACCCTCGAAAGCGGGAGCCCACAGATACGCAGTATTTT. Translation gives CASGDPRKREPTDTQYF.

J is TRBJ1-6 and V is TRBV6-6; 11 bases agree with TRBD1. This CDR3 comprises 18 residues. The V and J ends lost 2 bases and 10 bases, in that order; junction bases with no gene match: 13. Per germline, CDR1 MNHNY and CDR2 SVGAGI (reference sequence). The CDR3: CASSYGDRGTSGLSPLHF. In nucleotides, the CDR3 is TGTGCCAGCAGTTACGGGGACAGGGGGACGTCGGGGTTATCACCCCTCCACTTT.

CDR3 coding DNA: TGTGCTAGTGGTTTGGTACGGACAGGGGCTATGAACACTGAAGCTTTCTTT. Its protein product is CASGLVRTGAMNTEAFF. V gene TRBV12-5 combines with J gene TRBJ1-1, with TRBD1 matching over 9 bases. The germline V gene encodes CDR1 LGHNT and CDR2 FRNRAP. With 0 bases clipped from V and 0 bases from J, the junction kept 5 bases outside the gene matches. The CDR3 covers 17 residues.

The chain combines TRBV25-1 with TRBJ1-2; tentatively, D is TRBD1 (5 bases). Trimming removed 3 bases at V and 7 bases at J, with 9 bases between. Germline CDR1 and CDR2: MGHDK and SYGVNS. CDR3 size: 12 residues. In DNA, the CDR3 is TGTGCCAGCAGTGATTTAGGGGCTGGCTACACCTTC. It is translated as CASSDLGAGYTF.

This clonotype was seen only a few times. The chain joins TRBV6-2 or TRBV6-3 to TRBJ2-1; D is ambiguous. There are 11 residues in the CDR3. From germline, CDR1 is MNHEY and CDR2 SVGEGT. The ends were cut back, 8 bases at V and 5 bases at J, with 7 bases in the middle. The CDR3 region is CASSRNNEQFF. In DNA, the CDR3 is TGTGCCAGCTCCCGGAACAATGAGCAGTTCTTC.

A word on this clonotype: Given the absence of the conserved phenylalanine or tryptophan at the CDR3 end, a read error is likely. Because the CDR3's place on the DNA is in doubt, the DNA is left out and the CDR3 is given as listed by TCRdb. The J gene is TRBJ1-1, the V gene TRBV10-3; the DNA was not compared with TRBD1, the D call given in the table. Germline CDR1 and CDR2: ENHRY and SYGVKD. The CDR3 spans 12 amino acids, including both terminal residues. This chain's CDR3 is CAISDLRDSFGI.

The gene calls are TRBV7-9 and TRBJ2-6; D is uncertain. Germline CDR1 reads SEHNR; CDR2 reads FQNEAQ (reference sequence). The V and J ends lost 5 bases and 0 bases respectively, with 17 bases between them. CDR3 size: 18 residues. CDR3 in amino acids: CASSQPTRAHSGANVLTF. The CDR3 bases are TGTGCCAGCAGCCAGCCCACCCGGGCCCACTCTGGGGCCAACGTCCTGACTTTC.

This clonotype was found a few times. The chain uses TRBV10-3 and TRBJ2-7, with D hard to call. The CDR3 has 11 residues. Germline V lookup: CDR1 ENHRY, CDR2 SYGVKD. V was clipped by 2 bases and J by 4 bases, with 3 bases between them. This CDR3 reads CAISEGYEQYF. The DNA for the CDR3 is TGTGCCATCAGTGAGGGGTACGAGCAGTACTTC.

This clonotype was seen more than once but under ten times. The gene calls are TRBV27 and TRBJ2-1, with 9 bases aligning to TRBD2. V gave up 2 bases and J gave up 9 bases; unmatched junction bases: 8. Germline assignment: CDR1 MNHEY and CDR2 SMNVEV (reference sequence). The CDR3 extends over 15 amino acids. CDR3 sequence (DNA): TGTGCCAGCAGTTTAGCTAGCGGGAAGCCCCGTGAGCAGTTCTTC. Translating gives CASSLASGKPREQFF.

The chain has TRBV4-2 and TRBJ2-7; D remains unclear. Germline loops: CDR1 LGHNA, CDR2 YNFKEQ. This CDR3 has 12 residues. Trimming removed 2 bases at V and 5 bases at J, with 7 bases between. In DNA, the CDR3 is TGTGCCAGCAGCCAACCCCATAACGAGCAGTACTTC. Translating it yields CASSQPHNEQYF.

In DNA, the CDR3 is TGTGCCAGCAGCCGAACCCGGGACAGGGCCAACCACGAGCAGTACTTC. Amino acid sequence: CASSRTRDRANHEQYF. J is TRBJ2-7 and V is TRBV13; 9 bases are shared with TRBD1. V dropped 5 bases and J dropped 5; count of bases not matched to a gene: 13. The germline gives CDR1 PRHDT, CDR2 FYEKMQ (reference sequence). The CDR3 loop spans 16 amino acids.

The rearrangement joins TRBV7-2 to TRBJ2-5; 9 bases align to TRBD2. Trimming cost V 3 bases and J 1 base; bases outside gene matches: 3. The germline gives CDR1 SGHTA, CDR2 FQGNSA. This CDR3 comprises 15 residues. CDR3 loop: CASSFGGGAQETQYF. The CDR3 DNA sequence: TGTGCCAGCAGCTTTGGCGGGGGGGCCCAAGAGACCCAGTACTTC.

The chain uses TRBV11-2 and TRBJ2-7; possibly TRBD1 for D (7 bases). Looked up from germline, CDR1 is SGHAT and CDR2 is FQNNGV. There are 15 residues in the CDR3. V was clipped by 1 base and J by 4 bases, with 14 bases between them. The CDR3 reads CASSLGAGGRYEQYF. CDR3 sequence (DNA): TGTGCCAGCAGCTTAGGGGCAGGGGGGAGGTACGAGCAGTACTTC.

The gene calls are TRBV6-6 and TRBJ2-1; D is possibly TRBD2 (6 bases). The CDR3 covers 14 residues. V lost 8 bases, J lost 0 bases, and 11 bases lay in between. CDR1 MNHNY and CDR2 SVGAGI come from the germline V gene (reference sequence). CDR3 sequence: CASFGGASYNEQFF. CDR3 sequence (DNA): TGTGCCAGCTTTGGAGGGGCCTCCTACAATGAGCAGTTCTTC.

In this sample, this clonotype turned up a few times. J is TRBJ1-1 and V is TRBV7-2, with D unclear. CDR3 length: 14 amino acids. V shed 4 bases and J shed 1 base, with 10 bases lying between them. Germline CDR1 reads SGHTA; CDR2 reads FQGNSA. CDR3 DNA sequence: TGTGCCAGCAGCTCCTGGCCCAAGAACACTGAAGCTTTCTTT. Its protein product is CASSSWPKNTEAFF.

Of note for this clonotype: Because the CDR3's place on the DNA is in doubt, the DNA is left out and the CDR3 is given as listed by TCRdb. The V call is TRBV27, the J call TRBJ2-1; TRBD2, the D gene given by the table, was not confirmed from the DNA. From its first to its last residue, the CDR3 has 12 amino acids. Germline assignment: CDR1 MNHEY and CDR2 SMNVEV (reference sequence). The CDR3 sequence: CASSTSGDEQFF.

The chain combines TRBV6-6 with TRBJ2-3, with D perhaps matching TRBD1 or TRBD2 (5 bases each). Germline V lookup: CDR1 MNHNY, CDR2 SVGAGI (reference sequence). The V and J ends lost 11 bases and 4 bases respectively, with 10 bases between them. The CDR3 covers 11 residues. The chain's CDR3 is CAGGAADTQYF. The CDR3 DNA reads TGTGCCGGGGGAGCGGCAGATACGCAGTATTTT.

This clonotype has a handful of counts. The chain links TRBV7-2 to TRBJ2-1; D may be TRBD2 (5 bases). CDR3 length: 13 amino acids. V dropped 3 bases and J dropped 7 bases, with 10 bases sitting between them. Germline V lookup: CDR1 SGHTA, CDR2 FQGNSA. The CDR3 reads CASSFGVMNEQFF. The CDR3 coding sequence is TGTGCCAGCAGCTTCGGGGTTATGAATGAGCAGTTCTTC.

The chain employs TRBV12-3 or TRBV12-4 and TRBJ2-5; D is uncertain. The CDR3 extends over 14 amino acids. V was pared by 6 bases and J by 2 bases, with 13 bases between. CDR3 sequence (DNA): TGTGCCAGCAGAAAGACGGACGATCAAGAGACCCAGTACTTC. Protein sequence: CASRKTDDQETQYF.

About this clonotype: A read error may produce the germline difference seen at one junction end. The V and J genes are TRBV7-2 and TRBJ2-1; 11 bases fit TRBD2. This CDR3 has 15 amino acids. In germline, CDR1 is SGHTA, CDR2 FQGNSA. The CDR3 spells CAGSLEGTSGRIRFF. CDR3 nucleotide sequence: TGTGCCGGCAGCTTAGAAGGGACTAGCGGTAGGATTCGGTTCTTC.

This clonotype was observed many times. The gene calls are TRBV5-6 and TRBJ1-2; D unclear. The CDR3 spans 14 residues. V gave up 0 bases and J gave up 8 bases, with 14 bases separating them. From germline, CDR1 is SGHDT and CDR2 YYEEEE. The CDR3 sequence: CASSLAALRKGYTF. DNA for the CDR3: TGTGCCAGCAGCTTGGCAGCCCTTCGAAAAGGCTACACCTTC.

The chain links TRBV6-5 to TRBJ2-2, with TRBD2 as a possible D gene (6 bases). The germline V and J ends were trimmed by 0 bases and 7 bases, with 18 bases remaining between them. The germline V gene has CDR1 MNHEY and CDR2 SVGAGI. This CDR3 spans 17 amino acids. CDR3: CASSYSGSGVRGGELFF. The CDR3 coding sequence is TGTGCCAGCAGTTACTCTGGGTCGGGGGTTCGCGGCGGGGAGCTGTTTTTT.